The TCR beta chain under discussion was sequenced for a study of cytomegalovirus exposure and HLA in healthy donors. In the study overall: Among the 300 to 500 donors who were genotyped, approximately 83% fell in the genetic ancestry cluster that is associated with self-reported Caucasian donors.

Germline V gives CDR1 SGDLS, CDR2 YYNGEE. The CDR3 is 15 amino acids. V was clipped by 4 bases and J by 6 bases, with 16 bases between them. Note on this clone: No antigen is known for it.

Broader study findings: Later analysis associated a missense DCLRE1C variant with TCR beta V- and J-gene trimming. There were some public TCRs occurring in many donors, but most TCR sequences were rare.

Samples came from healthy bone marrow donors. Amplification used 60 Vbeta primers and 13 Jbeta primers. Assay: immunoSEQ multiplex PCR; the TCRdb copy retains only in-frame clones and omits some. The sample includes around 210,000 clones, under 85% of them seen just once. The material sequenced was PBMCs. This TCR came from a man aged 50-59 years in good health and CMV-seronegative. The chain uses TRBV9 and TRBJ2-2; D perhaps matches TRBD2 (6 bases). CDR3 DNA sequence: TGTGCCAGCAGCATAGGGACTGCCGCCCCCGGGGAGCTGTTTTTT. This encodes CASSIGTAAPGELFF.